A single sample gave rise to the 10 T cell receptor beta chains below, sequenced in a study of identical twins. TCRdb reanalysed the 5' RACE reads using MiXCR and keeps one entry per CDR3 protein. The sample holds 500,000 to 700,000 distinct CDR3 sequences, 7.1% seen once. This sample was also put to use in a study of yellow fever vaccine responses in identical twins.

Source material: PBMCs. The receptors here all came from a woman between 18 and 29 years old in good health.

The gene calls are TRBV4-1 and TRBJ1-1; a possible D gene is TRBD1 (6 bases). The germline V and J ends were trimmed by 0 bases and 0 bases, with 11 bases remaining between them. Germline lookup yields CDR1 MGHRA and CDR2 YSYEKL. CDR3 length: 16 amino acids. CDR3 loop: CASSQEGQGMNTEAFF. CDR3 coding DNA: TGCGCCAGCAGCCAAGAAGGGCAGGGGATGAACACTGAAGCTTTCTTT.

This chain uses TRBV28 with TRBJ2-1; TRBD2 agrees at 14 bases. The CDR3 is made up of 18 amino acids. V shed 2 bases, J shed 0 bases, and the junction held 3 bases outside the gene matches. The germline V gene encodes CDR1 MDHEN and CDR2 SYDVKM. As DNA, the CDR3 is TGTGCCAGCAGTTTAGGACTAGCGGGAGGTTACTCCTACAATGAGCAGTTCTTC. This codes for CASSLGLAGGYSYNEQFF.

This clonotype was recorded many times. The CDR3, as DNA: TGTGCCAGCAGTCTAGCGGGATATGACACCGGGGAGCTGTTTTTT. It specifies CASSLAGYDTGELFF. The J gene is TRBJ2-2, the V gene TRBV28; 9 bases are shared with TRBD2. This CDR3 is built from 15 residues. J gave up 3 bases and V 5 bases, and 4 bases lay outside the gene matches. From germline, CDR1 is MDHEN and CDR2 SYDVKM.

This clonotype was detected a few times. This chain links TRBV20-1 with TRBJ2-3; 7 bases agree with TRBD2. CDR1 is DFQATT and CDR2 is SNEGSKA in the germline V gene (reference sequence). J gave up 0 bases and V 3 bases, and 6 bases lay outside the gene matches. This CDR3 has 15 amino acids. The CDR3 here is CSARVVSGSTDTQYF. As DNA, the CDR3 is TGCAGTGCTAGGGTAGTTAGCGGGAGCACAGATACGCAGTATTTT.

Only a few counts were recorded for this clonotype. This chain joins TRBV20-1 and TRBJ2-3; 7 bases fit TRBD1. The CDR3 has 16 amino acids. J gave up 2 bases and V 6 bases, and 14 bases lay outside the gene matches. Per germline, CDR1 DFQATT and CDR2 SNEGSKA (reference sequence). CDR3 protein: CSARTHTQGYTDTQYF. In nucleotides, the CDR3 is TGCAGTGCCCGAACCCATACACAGGGGTACACAGATACGCAGTATTTT.

This clonotype has a count of ten or more. The gene calls are TRBV7-9 and TRBJ2-1; D unresolved. The CDR3 is made up of 13 amino acids. Between the trimmed V and J ends, which lost 1 base and 7 bases, there was a span of 8 bases. CDR1 is SEHNR and CDR2 is FQNEAQ in the germline V gene (reference sequence). CDR3 amino acids: CASSLGRFNEQFF. CDR3 sequence (DNA): TGTGCCAGCAGCTTAGGGCGGTTTAATGAGCAGTTCTTC.

The chain recombines TRBV20-1 with TRBJ2-5; 10 positions agree with TRBD2. Germline V lookup: CDR1 DFQATT, CDR2 SNEGSKA (reference sequence). The CDR3 consists of 15 residues. Trimming took 2 bases from V and 5 from J; bases not matched to a gene: 8. The CDR3 sequence: CSARSQRGGRETQYF. Here the CDR3 DNA reads TGCAGTGCTAGATCCCAGCGGGGGGGCCGGGAGACCCAGTACTTC.

The chain is built from TRBV5-1 and TRBJ2-1; 8 nucleotides match TRBD2. Losses at the gene ends were 4 bases for V and 8 bases for J; bases not matched to a gene: 8. CDR1 is SGHRS and CDR2 is YFSETQ in the germline V gene. The CDR3 spans 14 residues. CDR3 sequence: CASSRAGGSDEQFF. CDR3 nucleotides: TGCGCCAGCAGCCGCGCGGGGGGTAGCGATGAGCAGTTCTTC. Full variable domain (rest looked up from reference TRBV5-1 and TRBJ2-1): KAGVTQTPRYLIKTRGQQVTLSCSPISGHRSVSWYQQTPGQGLQFLFEYFSETQRNKGNFPGRFSGRQFSNSRSEMNVSTLELGDSALYLCASSRAGGSDEQFFGPGTRLTVL.

The table lists this clonotype with many counts. The DNA for the CDR3 is TGTGCCAGCAGTCAAACAGGGAGCTCCTACGAGCAGTACTTC. Translation gives CASSQTGSSYEQYF. The chain has TRBV12-3 or TRBV12-4 and TRBJ2-7; possibly TRBD1 for D (6 bases). The CDR3 spans 14 residues. Trimming took off 5 bases at V and 0 bases at J, with 11 bases between the two ends.

In its sample, this clonotype was seen a few times. The chain is built from TRBV6-2 or TRBV6-3 and TRBJ2-5; TRBD2 is a possible D gene (6 bases). Germline lookup yields CDR1 MNHEY and CDR2 SVGEGT. The CDR3 runs 17 residues. Trimming took 5 bases from V and 7 from J, leaving 26 bases between them. CDR3 DNA sequence: TGTGCCAGCAGTCCAACCGGGACTCCGACTGTGGGCGCGACCCAGTACTTC. Translation gives CASSPTGTPTVGATQYF.